This entry describes one T cell receptor beta chain. Its target is not known. The data were taken from a study of CD4 T cells in relation to SARS-CoV-2 and coronaviruses. The method was immunoSEQ multiplex PCR; TCRdb's version includes in-frame clones alone and lacks a portion of them. The data show tens of thousands of clones, about 90% seen once. Study-wide results and limits: Culture-expanded clones reflect memory recall rather than primary priming during culture.

Between the trimmed V and J ends, which lost 0 bases and 0 bases, there was a span of 6 bases. The germline V gene encodes CDR1 MDHEN and CDR2 SYDVKM. The CDR3 is 14 amino acids. This clonotype originated in an adult with COVID-19. The chain uses TRBV28 and TRBJ2-7, with D unclear. The sequencing sample was made of naive CD4+ T cells from PBMCs. Subset meaning: naive CD4+ T cells isolated by negative enrichment. As DNA, the CDR3 is TGTGCCAGCAGTTTATGGAGGAGCTCCTACGAGCAGTACTTC. Translation gives CASSLWRSSYEQYF.